One sample yielded the 21 T cell receptor beta chains listed below, sequenced in a study of cytomegalovirus exposure and HLA in healthy donors. The protocol was immunoSEQ multiplex PCR, while the TCRdb copy is restricted to in-frame clones and leaves out a portion. The sample has 100,000 to 150,000 clones, 94% seen once. The sample consisted of PBMCs. Receptors originate from a woman younger than 30 in good health and CMV-seronegative.

This chain connects TRBV19 to TRBJ2-1; TRBD2 aligns across 9 bases. With 9 bases clipped from V and 13 bases from J, the junction kept 7 bases outside the gene matches. Germline CDR1 and CDR2: LNHDA and SQIVND (reference sequence). The CDR3 covers 11 residues. CDR3: CASQLAGLQFF. The CDR3 bases are TGTGCCAGCCAACTAGCGGGTTTACAGTTCTTC.

This sequence joins TRBV19 and TRBJ1-1, with TRBD1 identical over 10 bases. After removal of 7 bases from V and 10 bases from J, the junction contained 9 bases not matched to a gene. The CDR3 contains 13 residues. Looked up from germline, CDR1 is LNHDA and CDR2 is SQIVND (reference sequence). CDR3 bases: TGTGCCAGTATCGACAGGGGGCGAGCTGCAGCTTTCTTT. It yields the protein CASIDRGRAAAFF.

This clone was counted a single time. The CDR3 here is CASNGQGNYEQYF. CDR3 DNA sequence: TGTGCCAGCAATGGACAGGGGAACTACGAGCAGTACTTC. This chain links TRBV2 with TRBJ2-7; 9 bases agree with TRBD1. Trimming cost V 7 bases and J 3 bases; bases outside gene matches: 4. Germline CDR1 SNHLY, CDR2 FYNNEI. The CDR3 has 13 residues.

V is TRBV7-3 and J is TRBJ2-2; the D is unclear. Trimming stripped 0 bases from V and 7 bases from J, with 6 bases between. CDR1 SGHTA and CDR2 FQGTGA come from the germline V gene. The CDR3 is 13 residues long. CDR3 sequence reads: CASSLTRRGELFF. DNA of the CDR3: TGTGCCAGCAGCTTAACCAGGCGCGGGGAGCTGTTTTTT. Filled out from reference TRBV7-3 and TRBJ2-2, the complete variable domain reads GAGVSQTPSNKVTEKGKYVELRCDPISGHTALYWYRQSLGQGPEFLIYFQGTGAADDSGLPNDRFFAVRPEGSVSTLKIQRTERGDSAVYLCASSLTRRGELFFGEGSRLTVL.

The V and J genes are TRBV12-5 and TRBJ1-1, with D uncertain. V gave up 0 bases and J gave up 4 bases, with 18 bases separating them. Germline V gene data show CDR1 as LGHNT and CDR2 as FRNRAP. The CDR3 loop spans 17 amino acids. The DNA for the CDR3 is TGTGCTAGTGGTTTGGTCCTCGTCCCCCAGCGGGGCACTGAAGCTTTCTTT. Translated: CASGLVLVPQRGTEAFF.

This chain links TRBV6-5 with TRBJ2-1; 9 nucleotides align to TRBD2. CDR3 length: 16 amino acids. Per germline, CDR1 MNHEY and CDR2 SVGAGI. With 2 bases clipped from V and 2 bases from J, the junction kept 4 bases outside the gene matches. CDR3 DNA sequence: TGTGCCAGCAGTTACGCAGCGGGGGGTCCCTACAATGAGCAGTTCTTC. It is translated as CASSYAAGGPYNEQFF.

CDR3 sequence reads: CASSITASRQTQYF. CDR3 in DNA: TGTGCCAGTAGTATAACGGCTAGTCGGCAGACCCAGTACTTC. V gene TRBV19 combines with J gene TRBJ2-5; D remains unclear. Trimming removed 2 bases from V and 6 bases from J, with 13 bases in between. CDR3 length: 14 residues. Germline V lookup: CDR1 LNHDA, CDR2 SQIVND (reference sequence).

The genes are TRBV2 and TRBJ2-7; the match to TRBD2 covers 7 bases. The CDR3 extends over 14 amino acids. V was clipped by 4 bases and J by 1 base; unmatched bases: 4. CDR1 is SNHLY, CDR2 FYNNEI, per germline. CDR3 loop: CASSALAASYEQYF. The CDR3 region has the DNA TGTGCCAGCAGTGCTCTAGCGGCATCCTACGAGCAGTACTTC.

The chain is built from TRBV19 and TRBJ1-1; D is unclear. This CDR3 has 13 amino acids. CDR1 is LNHDA, CDR2 SQIVND, per germline (reference sequence). With 1 base removed from V and 5 bases from J, the gap between germline ends came to 8 bases. The CDR3 sequence: CASSIALTTEAFF. CDR3 bases: TGTGCCAGTAGTATAGCCTTGACAACTGAAGCTTTCTTT.

CDR3 coding DNA: TGTGCCAGCTCACCTAGCGGGCGGACAGATACGCAGTATTTT. It translates to CASSPSGRTDTQYF. The chain carries TRBV18 and TRBJ2-3; 7 bases align to TRBD2. This CDR3 spans 14 amino acids. CDR1 is KGHSH, CDR2 LQKENI, per germline. V shed 3 bases, J shed 3 bases, and the junction held 3 bases outside the gene matches.

The CDR3 DNA reads as TGTGCCAGCAATCTGGGCGGGGCGATTCAAGAGACCCAGTACTTC. This translates into CASNLGGAIQETQYF. J is TRBJ2-5 and V is TRBV28, with D maybe TRBD2 (6 bases). CDR1 and CDR2 (germline): MDHEN, SYDVKM. The CDR3 is made up of 15 amino acids. Trimming pared 7 bases from V and 2 bases from J, leaving 17 bases between.

The table lists this clone with a count of one. The rearrangement uses TRBV4-1 and TRBJ1-1; possibly TRBD1 for D (6 bases). Trimming cost V 3 bases and J 0 bases, with 11 bases left between them. There are 15 residues in the CDR3. Germline V gene sequence: CDR1 MGHRA, CDR2 YSYEKL. CDR3 sequence reads: CASSHSRDMNTEAFF. In DNA form, the CDR3 reads TGCGCCAGCAGCCACAGCAGGGACATGAACACTGAAGCTTTCTTT.

V is TRBV28 and J is TRBJ1-5; no clear D gene. The germline CDR1 and CDR2 sequences are MDHEN and SYDVKM. There are 12 residues in the CDR3. V was clipped by 4 bases and J by 4 bases, with 5 bases between them. The DNA of the CDR3 is TGTGCCAGCAGTTCCCAGAATCAGCCCCAGCATTTT. As protein: CASSSQNQPQHF.

The chain recombines TRBV7-9 with TRBJ1-2; D gene uncertain. Looked up from germline, CDR1 is SEHNR and CDR2 is FQNEAQ (reference sequence). Trimming left V 3 bases short and J 0 bases short, with 8 bases between. CDR3 length equals 14 residues. CDR3 loop: CASSFGLANYGYTF. The CDR3 DNA sequence: TGTGCCAGCAGCTTCGGCCTAGCTAACTATGGCTACACCTTC.

V and J are TRBV6-5 and TRBJ1-6, with TRBD1 identical over 7 bases. Germline CDR1 is MNHEY and CDR2 is SVGAGI. This CDR3 has 11 amino acids. V dropped 6 bases and J dropped 12; count of bases not matched to a gene: 2. The CDR3 sequence: CASRQGLPLHF. The CDR3 bases are TGTGCCAGCAGACAGGGGTTACCCCTCCACTTT.

J is TRBJ2-7 and V is TRBV27; D is perhaps TRBD2 (6 bases). Germline V gene sequence: CDR1 MNHEY, CDR2 SMNVEV (reference sequence). V gave up 8 bases and J gave up 2 bases, with 13 bases separating them. The CDR3 extends over 13 amino acids. Here the CDR3 DNA reads TGTGCCAGCGCCACCCCGGGGGCCTACGAGCAGTACTTC. It encodes CASATPGAYEQYF.

V and J are TRBV28 and TRBJ2-1; the match to TRBD1 covers 8 bases. CDR3 length: 18 residues. The germline CDR1 and CDR2 sequences are MDHEN and SYDVKM. The V and J ends lost 5 bases and 5 bases, in that order; junction bases with no gene match: 17. CDR3 DNA sequence: TGTGCCAGCAGTCCTGGGTGGGGGACTCGGACAGGGAACAATGAGCAGTTCTTC. Encoded protein: CASSPGWGTRTGNNEQFF.

V usage is TRBV18 and J usage is TRBJ2-3; weak D call: TRBD1 (5 bases). V lost 3 bases, J lost 2 bases, and 12 bases lay in between. CDR1 is KGHSH, CDR2 LQKENI, per germline. The CDR3 contains 15 residues. The CDR3 is CASSPGAAPTDTQYF. The CDR3, as DNA: TGTGCCAGCTCACCTGGGGCGGCTCCCACAGATACGCAGTATTTT.

The chain has TRBV5-4 and TRBJ1-5; a possible D gene is TRBD1 (5 bases). V shed 0 bases and J shed 7 bases, with 14 bases lying between them. CDR1 is SGHNT, CDR2 YYREEE, per germline (reference sequence). This CDR3 has 15 amino acids. CDR3 coding DNA: TGTGCCAGCAGCTTGGATCAGGGCCGACCCCAGCCCCAGCATTTT. It translates to CASSLDQGRPQPQHF.

V is TRBV27 and J is TRBJ1-1; D may be TRBD1 (6 bases). Trimming left V 4 bases short and J 4 bases short, with 13 bases between. The CDR3 spans 14 residues. CDR1 and CDR2 from the germline V gene are MNHEY and SMNVEV (reference sequence). The CDR3 sequence is CASSSDGGATEAFF. The CDR3 nucleotides are TGTGCCAGCAGTTCGGACGGGGGGGCCACTGAAGCTTTCTTT.

In this sample, this clone turned up once. The chain recombines TRBV7-9 with TRBJ2-1, with a tentative D call TRBD2 (5 bases). Germline CDR1 reads SEHNR; CDR2 reads FQNEAQ (reference sequence). The CDR3 covers 14 residues. Trimming removed 3 bases at V and 9 bases at J, with 15 bases between. CDR3 residues: CASSFGGSNTEQFF. The CDR3 DNA sequence: TGTGCCAGCAGCTTTGGCGGGTCAAACACTGAGCAGTTCTTC. The full variable domain, completed using reference TRBV7-9 and TRBJ2-1, is DTGVSQNPRHKITKRGQNVTFRCDPISEHNRLYWYRQTLGQGPEFLTYFQNEAQLEKSRLLSDRFSAERPKGSFSTLEIQRTEQGDSAMYLCASSFGGSNTEQFFGPGTRLTVL.